This T cell receptor (beta chain) was identified in a study of graft-versus-host responses after intestinal transplantation. In the study overall: The whole recipient group had anti-thymocyte globulin induction followed by tacrolimus and steroids for roughly 3 years.

The germline V gene encodes CDR1 SNHLY and CDR2 FYNNEI. V gave up 0 bases and J gave up 13 bases, with 17 bases separating them. This CDR3 is 14 amino acids long. Using immunoSEQ multiplex PCR, the repertoire was profiled, and TCRdb retains in-frame clones only, with some absent. The sample yields 40,000 or so clones, nearly 90% seen once. Specimen: PBMCs, collected 267 days after transplant. This chain connects TRBV2 to TRBJ2-3; D could derive from TRBD1 or TRBD2 (5 bases each). The sequence came from a human patient who received an intestinal transplant, so some T cells may come from the graft donor. The CDR3 coding sequence is TGTGCCAGCAGTGAAGCTAGTCACCGGGACGGAAAGTATTTT. It translates to CASSEASHRDGKYF.